This is a list of T cell receptor beta chains from one sample in a study of metastatic and nonmetastatic thyroid tumors. MiXCR re-clonotyped the PCR reads for TCRdb. This table holds fewer than 20,000 clones, 23% found once. The sample was adjacent normal tissue. These receptors all come from a female donor with papillary thyroid cancer or a benign thyroid nodule (not recorded which). Some clones in this sample may be carry-over from other donors' samples. Both conserved end residues are part of each CDR3. The order of the fields is J gene, D gene, V gene, clone size, CDR3 protein, CDR3 DNA. A D gene is named only where the DNA matches it firmly. Not all rows give a size; the values are once, few, many and, for expanded clones, a class.

J gene: TRBJ2-1; D gene: TRBD2; V gene: TRBV7-3; clone size: few; CDR3 protein: CASSYSPGLAGNEQFF; CDR3 DNA: TGTGCCAGCAGCTACAGCCCCGGACTAGCTGGCAATGAGCAGTTCTTC
J gene: TRBJ1-2; D gene: NA; V gene: TRBV29-1; clone size: many; CDR3 protein: CSVEDPGIGYGYTF; CDR3 DNA: TGCAGCGTTGAAGACCCAGGGATCGGCTATGGCTACACCTTC
J gene: TRBJ1-5; D gene: NA; V gene: TRBV4-1; clone size: NA; CDR3 protein: CASSQGVTGCGQPQHF; CDR3 DNA: TGCGCCAGCAGCCAAGGTGTGACAGGTTGCGGTCAGCCCCAGCATTTT
J gene: TRBJ2-7; D gene: TRBD1; V gene: TRBV6-4; clone size: NA; CDR3 protein: CASSLGDRGFEQYF; CDR3 DNA: TGTGCCAGCAGCTTAGGGGACAGGGGCTTCGAGCAGTACTTC
J gene: TRBJ1-5; D gene: NA; V gene: TRBV12-3/TRBV12-4; clone size: NA; CDR3 protein: CASSSTAKNQPQHF; CDR3 DNA: TGTGCCAGCAGTTCGACAGCGAAAAACCAGCCCCAGCATTTT
J gene: TRBJ1-2; D gene: NA; V gene: TRBV28; clone size: medium-sized; CDR3 protein: CASSPRTDLGYTF; CDR3 DNA: TGTGCCAGCAGTCCAAGGACAGATCTTGGCTACACCTTC
J gene: TRBJ1-6; D gene: NA; V gene: TRBV6-1; clone size: NA; CDR3 protein: CASHCVYNSPLHF; CDR3 DNA: TGTGCCAGCCACTGTGTCTATAATTCACCCCTCCACTTT
J gene: TRBJ2-2; D gene: TRBD2; V gene: TRBV11-1; clone size: many; CDR3 protein: CASSLGAGANTGELFF; CDR3 DNA: TGTGCCAGCAGCTTAGGAGCGGGAGCTAACACCGGGGAGCTGTTTTTT
J gene: TRBJ2-1; D gene: TRBD2; V gene: TRBV11-3; clone size: few; CDR3 protein: CASSLDRLAGVDNEQFF; CDR3 DNA: TGTGCCAGCAGCTTAGATAGGCTAGCGGGAGTTGATAATGAGCAGTTCTTC
J gene: TRBJ2-1; D gene: TRBD2; V gene: TRBV6-2/TRBV6-3; clone size: NA; CDR3 protein: CASSSYGLADDNEQFF; CDR3 DNA: TGTGCCAGCAGCTCCTATGGACTAGCGGATGACAATGAGCAGTTCTTC
J gene: TRBJ2-7; D gene: TRBD2; V gene: TRBV10-3; clone size: medium-sized; CDR3 protein: CAISLGSGGDYEQYF; CDR3 DNA: TGTGCCATCAGCCTGGGCTCCGGGGGGGACTACGAGCAGTACTTC
J gene: TRBJ1-2; D gene: TRBD1; V gene: TRBV28; clone size: NA; CDR3 protein: CASSAITGGRCYTF; CDR3 DNA: TGTGCCAGCAGTGCCATCACAGGGGGCAGGTGCTACACCTTC
J gene: TRBJ2-1; D gene: NA; V gene: TRBV27; clone size: NA; CDR3 protein: CASSQTSSGRFNEQFF; CDR3 DNA: TGTGCCAGCAGTCAGACCAGCTCCGGGAGATTCAATGAGCAGTTCTTC
J gene: TRBJ1-2; D gene: TRBD1; V gene: TRBV27; clone size: few; CDR3 protein: CASSLSDRGGYTF; CDR3 DNA: TGTGCCAGCAGTTTATCGGACAGGGGGGGCTATACCTTC
J gene: TRBJ2-7; D gene: NA; V gene: TRBV10-3; clone size: NA; CDR3 protein: CAIRRQQGPSSYEQYF; CDR3 DNA: TGTGCCATCAGGCGACAACAGGGACCTAGCTCCTACGAGCAGTACTTC
J gene: TRBJ2-5; D gene: NA; V gene: TRBV20-1; clone size: many; CDR3 protein: CSARDPMGETQYF; CDR3 DNA: TGCAGTGCTAGAGATCCTATGGGAGAGACCCAGTACTTC
J gene: TRBJ1-2; D gene: NA; V gene: TRBV6-1; clone size: few; CDR3 protein: CASRLDTNYGYTF; CDR3 DNA: TGTGCCAGCAGGTTGGACACCAACTATGGCTACACCTTC
J gene: TRBJ2-1; D gene: TRBD2; V gene: TRBV5-1; clone size: NA; CDR3 protein: CASSLIAGFYNEQFF; CDR3 DNA: TGCGCCAGCAGCTTGATAGCGGGATTCTACAATGAGCAGTTCTTC
J gene: TRBJ2-3; D gene: TRBD2; V gene: TRBV6-2/TRBV6-3; clone size: few; CDR3 protein: CASSYRGTSGFSTDTQYF; CDR3 DNA: TGTGCCAGCAGTTACAGGGGGACTAGCGGGTTTAGCACAGATACGCAGTATTTT
J gene: TRBJ1-6; D gene: NA; V gene: TRBV10-2; clone size: NA; CDR3 protein: CASWEAADSYNSPLHF; CDR3 DNA: TGTGCCAGCTGGGAGGCTGCGGACTCCTATAATTCACCCCTCCACTTT
J gene: TRBJ2-7; D gene: NA; V gene: TRBV4-2; clone size: many; CDR3 protein: CASSQRRAASVTYEQYF; CDR3 DNA: TGTGCCAGCAGCCAACGCCGCGCGGCTAGCGTTACCTACGAGCAGTACTTC
J gene: TRBJ1-1; D gene: NA; V gene: TRBV6-1; clone size: NA; CDR3 protein: CASSRTLANTEAFF; CDR3 DNA: TGTGCCAGCAGTCGGACTCTTGCGAACACTGAAGCTTTCTTT
J gene: TRBJ1-1; D gene: TRBD1; V gene: TRBV5-5; clone size: many; CDR3 protein: CASSLRGQDTEAFF; CDR3 DNA: TGTGCCAGCAGCTTGAGGGGGCAGGACACTGAAGCTTTCTTT
J gene: TRBJ2-6; D gene: TRBD1; V gene: TRBV19; clone size: medium-sized; CDR3 protein: CASSIGIRQGRRGANVLTF; CDR3 DNA: TGTGCCAGTAGTATAGGAATACGACAGGGAAGGAGAGGGGCCAACGTCCTGACTTTC
J gene: TRBJ1-2; D gene: TRBD1; V gene: TRBV11-2; clone size: few; CDR3 protein: CASSLNNRGGYGYTF; CDR3 DNA: TGTGCCAGCAGCTTGAATAACAGGGGTGGCTATGGCTACACCTTC
J gene: TRBJ2-6; D gene: NA; V gene: TRBV25-1; clone size: NA; CDR3 protein: CASRESGSNVPTF; CDR3 DNA: TGTGCCAGCAGGGAATCTGGGTCCAACGTCCCGACTTTC
J gene: TRBJ2-3; D gene: TRBD2; V gene: TRBV20-1; clone size: many; CDR3 protein: CSAPPGGRGTDTQYF; CDR3 DNA: TGCAGTGCTCCCCCAGGTGGGAGGGGCACAGATACGCAGTATTTT
J gene: TRBJ2-5; D gene: NA; V gene: TRBV29-1; clone size: many; CDR3 protein: CSVLGSGGETQYF; CDR3 DNA: TGCAGCGTTCTGGGCAGTGGGGGGGAGACCCAGTACTTC
J gene: TRBJ2-1; D gene: TRBD2; V gene: TRBV5-6; clone size: many; CDR3 protein: CASSFGLAGGPIDNEQFF; CDR3 DNA: TGTGCCAGCAGCTTCGGACTAGCGGGAGGGCCAATCGACAATGAGCAGTTCTTC
J gene: TRBJ2-6; D gene: NA; V gene: TRBV12-3/TRBV12-4; clone size: few; CDR3 protein: CAIRTAVASGANVLTF; CDR3 DNA: TGTGCCATCAGGACAGCGGTGGCCTCTGGGGCCAACGTCCTGACTTTC
J gene: TRBJ2-7; D gene: NA; V gene: TRBV15; clone size: NA; CDR3 protein: CATSSGNTDSGEQYF; CDR3 DNA: TGTGCCACCAGCAGCGGGAACACGGACTCTGGGGAGCAGTACTTC
J gene: TRBJ2-1; D gene: TRBD1; V gene: TRBV4-1; clone size: NA; CDR3 protein: CASSQADTGVSSNEQFF; CDR3 DNA: TGCGCCAGCAGCCAAGCAGACACAGGGGTTAGTTCGAATGAGCAGTTCTTC
J gene: TRBJ2-5; D gene: NA; V gene: TRBV9; clone size: many; CDR3 protein: CASSVAGSKGETQYF; CDR3 DNA: TGTGCCAGCAGCGTAGCGGGGAGCAAAGGGGAGACCCAGTACTTC
J gene: TRBJ1-1; D gene: NA; V gene: TRBV27; clone size: NA; CDR3 protein: CASSSTLQGGTEAFF; CDR3 DNA: TGTGCCAGCAGTTCTACATTACAGGGAGGCACTGAAGCTTTCTTT
J gene: TRBJ1-4; D gene: NA; V gene: TRBV3-1; clone size: many; CDR3 protein: CASSPIRGEKLFF; CDR3 DNA: TGTGCCAGCAGCCCGATAAGGGGTGAAAAACTGTTTTTT
J gene: TRBJ1-1; D gene: NA; V gene: TRBV11-2; clone size: NA; CDR3 protein: CASSPMFGWGNTEAFF; CDR3 DNA: TGTGCCAGCAGTCCGATGTTCGGTTGGGGGAACACTGAAGCTTTCTTT
J gene: TRBJ1-1; D gene: NA; V gene: TRBV25-1; clone size: medium-sized; CDR3 protein: CASSEYRGTEAFF; CDR3 DNA: TGTGCCAGCAGTGAATACAGAGGCACTGAAGCTTTCTTT
J gene: TRBJ2-2; D gene: NA; V gene: TRBV7-9; clone size: NA; CDR3 protein: CASSLPGYGELFF; CDR3 DNA: TGTGCCAGCAGCCTCCCGGGATACGGGGAGCTGTTTTTT
J gene: TRBJ2-7; D gene: TRBD1; V gene: TRBV20-1; clone size: NA; CDR3 protein: CSARSFSGGSVEQYF; CDR3 DNA: TGCAGTGCTAGAAGTTTTTCAGGGGGCTCGGTCGAGCAGTACTTC
J gene: TRBJ2-2; D gene: NA; V gene: TRBV7-2; clone size: once; CDR3 protein: CASSLLRTGELFF; CDR3 DNA: TGTGCCAGCAGCTTACTCCGCACCGGGGAGCTGTTTTTT
J gene: TRBJ2-7; D gene: NA; V gene: TRBV5-5; clone size: many; CDR3 protein: CASSLGPIREQYF; CDR3 DNA: TGTGCCAGCAGCCTAGGGCCGATAAGGGAGCAGTACTTC
J gene: TRBJ2-2; D gene: NA; V gene: TRBV28; clone size: medium-sized; CDR3 protein: CASRELTSTGELFF; CDR3 DNA: TGTGCCAGCAGGGAACTAACTAGCACCGGGGAGCTGTTTTTT
J gene: TRBJ2-4; D gene: TRBD1; V gene: TRBV5-4; clone size: many; CDR3 protein: CASSLKQGVDIQYF; CDR3 DNA: TGTGCCAGCAGCTTGAAACAGGGGGTTGACATTCAGTACTTC
J gene: TRBJ1-5; D gene: NA; V gene: TRBV12-3/TRBV12-4; clone size: NA; CDR3 protein: CASILGDQPQHF; CDR3 DNA: TGTGCCAGCATCCTGGGCGATCAGCCCCAGCATTTT
J gene: TRBJ2-5; D gene: NA; V gene: TRBV9; clone size: many; CDR3 protein: CASTLNPGPQETQYF; CDR3 DNA: TGTGCCAGCACCCTTAACCCGGGACCTCAAGAGACCCAGTACTTC
J gene: TRBJ1-1; D gene: TRBD1; V gene: TRBV5-1; clone size: many; CDR3 protein: CASRTGVNTEAFF; CDR3 DNA: TGCGCCAGCAGGACAGGGGTTAACACTGAAGCTTTCTTT
J gene: TRBJ1-2; D gene: NA; V gene: TRBV13; clone size: NA; CDR3 protein: CASSPPTSFYGYTF; CDR3 DNA: TGTGCCAGCAGCCCCCCAACCTCTTTCTATGGCTACACCTTC
J gene: TRBJ1-1; D gene: NA; V gene: TRBV6-1; clone size: medium-sized; CDR3 protein: CASSQPGPLLTEAFF; CDR3 DNA: TGTGCCAGCAGTCAACCGGGACCTCTTTTGACTGAAGCTTTCTTT
J gene: TRBJ2-5; D gene: TRBD1; V gene: TRBV5-1; clone size: few; CDR3 protein: CASSLRQGQETQYF; CDR3 DNA: TGCGCCAGCAGCCTGAGACAGGGGCAAGAGACCCAGTACTTC